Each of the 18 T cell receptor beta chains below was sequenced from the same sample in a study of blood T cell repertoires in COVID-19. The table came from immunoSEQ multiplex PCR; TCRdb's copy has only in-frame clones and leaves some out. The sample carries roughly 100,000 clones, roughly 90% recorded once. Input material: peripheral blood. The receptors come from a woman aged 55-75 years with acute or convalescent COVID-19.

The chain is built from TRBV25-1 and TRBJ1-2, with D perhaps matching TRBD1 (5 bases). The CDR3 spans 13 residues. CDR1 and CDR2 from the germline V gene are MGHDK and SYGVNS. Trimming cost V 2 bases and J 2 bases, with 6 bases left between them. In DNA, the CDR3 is TGTGCCAGCAGTGAAGCAGGGAACTATGGCTACACCTTC. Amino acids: CASSEAGNYGYTF.

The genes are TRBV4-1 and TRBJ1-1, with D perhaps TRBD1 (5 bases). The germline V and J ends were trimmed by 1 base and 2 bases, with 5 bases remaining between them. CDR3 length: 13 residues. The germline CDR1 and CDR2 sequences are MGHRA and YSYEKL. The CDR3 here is CASSQGTNTEAFF. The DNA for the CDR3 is TGCGCCAGCAGCCAAGGGACAAACACTGAAGCTTTCTTT.

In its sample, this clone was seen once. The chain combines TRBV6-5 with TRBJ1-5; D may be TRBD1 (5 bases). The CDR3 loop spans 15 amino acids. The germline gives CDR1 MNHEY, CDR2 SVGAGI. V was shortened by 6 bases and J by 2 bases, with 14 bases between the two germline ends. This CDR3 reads CASRPPGPGNQPQHF. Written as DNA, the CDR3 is TGTGCCAGCAGACCACCAGGGCCAGGCAATCAGCCCCAGCATTTT.

The CDR3 loop is CASSTTDMNTEAFF. CDR3 sequence (DNA): TGTGCCAGCAGCACGACAGATATGAACACTGAAGCTTTCTTT. The chain combines TRBV11-2 with TRBJ1-1; D perhaps matches TRBD1 (5 bases). V shed 5 bases and J shed 0 bases, with 10 bases lying between them. Looked up from germline, CDR1 is SGHAT and CDR2 is FQNNGV. The CDR3 is made up of 14 amino acids. Full variable domain (missing parts from reference TRBV11-2 and TRBJ1-1): EAGVAQSPRYKIIEKRQSVAFWCNPISGHATLYWYQQILGQGPKLLIQFQNNGVVDDSQLPKDRFSAERLKGVDSTLKIQPAKLEDSAVYLCASSTTDMNTEAFFGQGTRLTVV.

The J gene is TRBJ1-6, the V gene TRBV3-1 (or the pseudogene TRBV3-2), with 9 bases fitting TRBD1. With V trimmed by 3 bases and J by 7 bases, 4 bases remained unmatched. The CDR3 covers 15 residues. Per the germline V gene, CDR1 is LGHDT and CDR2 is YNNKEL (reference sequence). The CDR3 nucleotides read TGTGCCAGCAGCCATGGGGGACAGGGAAATTCACCCCTCCACTTT. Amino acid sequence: CASSHGGQGNSPLHF.

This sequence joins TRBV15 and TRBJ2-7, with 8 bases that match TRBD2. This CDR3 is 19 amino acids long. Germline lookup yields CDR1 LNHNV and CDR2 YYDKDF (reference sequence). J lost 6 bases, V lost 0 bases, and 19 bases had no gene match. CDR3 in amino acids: CATSRDGGAGDSGNGEQYV. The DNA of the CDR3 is TGTGCCACCAGCAGAGATGGGGGAGCGGGGGATAGCGGGAATGGCGAGCAGTACGTC.

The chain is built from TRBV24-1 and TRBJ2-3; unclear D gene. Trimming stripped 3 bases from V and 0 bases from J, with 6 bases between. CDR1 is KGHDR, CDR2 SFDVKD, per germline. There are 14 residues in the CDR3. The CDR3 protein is CATSDRSSTDTQYF. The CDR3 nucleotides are TGTGCCACCAGTGATAGGAGTAGCACAGATACGCAGTATTTT.

The CDR3 nucleotides are TGCGCCAGCAGCTTAGGGGACACAGGAAACACCATATATTTT. It translates to CASSLGDTGNTIYF. This chain joins TRBV5-1 and TRBJ1-3, with D possibly being TRBD1 (6 bases). Trimming removed 2 bases from V and 4 bases from J, with 10 bases in between. Germline values: CDR1 SGHRS, CDR2 YFSETQ. CDR3 length: 14 amino acids.

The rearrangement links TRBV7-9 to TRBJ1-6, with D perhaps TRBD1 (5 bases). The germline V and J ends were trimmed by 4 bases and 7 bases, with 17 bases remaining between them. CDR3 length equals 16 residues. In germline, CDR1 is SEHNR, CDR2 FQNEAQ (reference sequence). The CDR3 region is CASSSSGGGLNSPLHF. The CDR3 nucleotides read TGTGCCAGCAGCTCGTCGGGCGGGGGGTTGAATTCACCCCTCCACTTT.

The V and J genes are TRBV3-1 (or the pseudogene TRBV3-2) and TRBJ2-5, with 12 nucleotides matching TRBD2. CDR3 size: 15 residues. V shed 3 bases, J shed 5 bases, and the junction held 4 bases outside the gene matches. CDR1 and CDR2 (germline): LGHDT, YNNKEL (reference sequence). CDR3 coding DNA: TGTGCCAGCAGCCAGATCGGGACTAGCGGGGAGACCCAGTACTTC. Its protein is CASSQIGTSGETQYF.

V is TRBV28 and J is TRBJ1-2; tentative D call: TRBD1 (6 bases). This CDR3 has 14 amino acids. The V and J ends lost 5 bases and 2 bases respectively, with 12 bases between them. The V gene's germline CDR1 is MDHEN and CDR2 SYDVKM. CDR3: CASSPGVQNYGYTF. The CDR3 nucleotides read TGTGCCAGCAGTCCAGGGGTGCAAAACTATGGCTACACCTTC.

DNA for the CDR3: TGTGCCTGGGAACAGGGGAGGAATTCACCCCTCCACTTT. It translates to CAWEQGRNSPLHF. V and J are TRBV30 and TRBJ1-6; TRBD1 matches at 7 bases. This CDR3 has 13 residues. Germline assignment: CDR1 GTSNPN and CDR2 SVGIG (reference sequence). V lost 5 bases and J lost 7; bases outside the gene matches: 5.

The CDR3 bases are TGTGCCAGCAGCCTAACTAGCGGGAGGAACACCGGGGAGCTGTTTTTT. Translating it yields CASSLTSGRNTGELFF. The chain is built from TRBV3-1 (or the pseudogene TRBV3-2) and TRBJ2-2; 11 nucleotides match TRBD2. Germline loops: CDR1 LGHDT, CDR2 YNNKEL (reference sequence). Trimming at V came to 4 bases and at J to 1 base, leaving 2 bases not matched to a gene. This CDR3 has 16 amino acids.

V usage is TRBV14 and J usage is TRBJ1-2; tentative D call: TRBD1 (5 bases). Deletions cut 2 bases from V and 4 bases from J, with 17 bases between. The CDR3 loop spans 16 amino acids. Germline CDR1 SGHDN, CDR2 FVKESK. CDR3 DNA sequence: TGTGCCAGCAGCCAATGGGGCGTCTACGATCCCTATGGCTACACCTTC. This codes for CASSQWGVYDPYGYTF.

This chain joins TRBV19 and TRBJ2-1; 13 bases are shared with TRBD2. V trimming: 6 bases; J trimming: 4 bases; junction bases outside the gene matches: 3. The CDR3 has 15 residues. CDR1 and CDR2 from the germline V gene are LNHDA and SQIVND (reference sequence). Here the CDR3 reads CASSLLAGGYNEQFF. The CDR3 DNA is TGTGCCAGTAGCCTACTAGCGGGAGGGTACAATGAGCAGTTCTTC.

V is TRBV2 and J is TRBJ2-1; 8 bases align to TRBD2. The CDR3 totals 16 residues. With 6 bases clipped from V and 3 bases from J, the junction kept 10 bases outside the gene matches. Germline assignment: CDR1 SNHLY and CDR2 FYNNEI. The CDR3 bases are TGTGCCAGCAGGGTTCCAATAGCGGGATACTACAATGAGCAGTTCTTC. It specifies CASRVPIAGYYNEQFF.

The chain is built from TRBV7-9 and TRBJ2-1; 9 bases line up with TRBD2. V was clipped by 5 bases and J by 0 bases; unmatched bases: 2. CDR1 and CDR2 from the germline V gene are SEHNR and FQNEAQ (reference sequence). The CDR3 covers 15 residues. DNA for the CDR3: TGTGCCAGCAGCCATAGCGGGAGCTCCTACAATGAGCAGTTCTTC. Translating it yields CASSHSGSSYNEQFF. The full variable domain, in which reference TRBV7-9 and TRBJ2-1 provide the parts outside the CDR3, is DTGVSQNPRHKITKRGQNVTFRCDPISEHNRLYWYRQTLGQGPEFLTYFQNEAQLEKSRLLSDRFSAERPKGSFSTLEIQRTEQGDSAMYLCASSHSGSSYNEQFFGPGTRLTVL.

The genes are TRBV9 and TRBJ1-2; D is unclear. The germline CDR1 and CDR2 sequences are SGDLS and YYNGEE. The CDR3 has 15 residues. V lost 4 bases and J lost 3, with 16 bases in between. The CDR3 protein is CASSKIDRGYYGYTF. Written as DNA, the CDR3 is TGTGCCAGCAGCAAAATTGATCGGGGATACTATGGCTACACCTTC. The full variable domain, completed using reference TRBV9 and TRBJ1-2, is DSGVTQTPKHLITATGQRVTLRCSPRSGDLSVYWYQQSLDQGLQFLIQYYNGEERAKGNILERFSAQQFPDLHSELNLSSLELGDSALYFCASSKIDRGYYGYTFGSGTRLTVV.